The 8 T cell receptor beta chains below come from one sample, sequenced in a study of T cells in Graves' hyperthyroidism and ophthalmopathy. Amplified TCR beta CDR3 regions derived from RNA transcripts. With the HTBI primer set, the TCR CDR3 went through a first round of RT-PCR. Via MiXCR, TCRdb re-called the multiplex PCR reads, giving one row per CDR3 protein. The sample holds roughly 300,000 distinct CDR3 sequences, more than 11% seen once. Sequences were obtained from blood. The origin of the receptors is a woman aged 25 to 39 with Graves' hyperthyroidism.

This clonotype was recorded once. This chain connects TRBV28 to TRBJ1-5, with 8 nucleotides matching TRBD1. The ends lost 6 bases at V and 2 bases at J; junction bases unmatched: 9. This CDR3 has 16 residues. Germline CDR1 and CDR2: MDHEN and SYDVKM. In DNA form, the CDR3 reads TGTGCCAGCAGCCCGGACAGGGTCGCGGGCAATCAGCCCCAGCATTTT. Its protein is CASSPDRVAGNQPQHF.

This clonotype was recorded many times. The CDR3 bases are TGTGCCAGCAGCCCTCAAAGACTTGACAGGGGGCGTAATGAAAAACTGTTTTTT. It translates to CASSPQRLDRGRNEKLFF. The rearrangement links TRBV6-1 to TRBJ1-4; 10 bases align to TRBD1. CDR1 is MNHNS, CDR2 SASEGT, per germline. The J segment lost 4 bases and the V segment lost 6 bases, leaving 14 bases of the junction unmatched. The CDR3 covers 18 residues.

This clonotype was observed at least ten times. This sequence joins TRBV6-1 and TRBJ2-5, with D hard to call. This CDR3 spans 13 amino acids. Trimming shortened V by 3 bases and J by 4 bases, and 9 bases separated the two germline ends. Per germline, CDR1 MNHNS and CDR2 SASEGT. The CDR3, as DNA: TGTGCCAGCAGTGACCTCGCCCCAGAGACCCAGTACTTC. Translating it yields CASSDLAPETQYF.

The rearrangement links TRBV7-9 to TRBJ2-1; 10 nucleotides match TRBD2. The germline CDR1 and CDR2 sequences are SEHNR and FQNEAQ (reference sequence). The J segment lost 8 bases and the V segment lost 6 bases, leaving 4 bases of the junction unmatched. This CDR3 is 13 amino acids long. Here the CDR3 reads CASRLAGADEQFF. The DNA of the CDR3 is TGTGCCAGCAGGCTAGCGGGGGCGGATGAGCAGTTCTTC.

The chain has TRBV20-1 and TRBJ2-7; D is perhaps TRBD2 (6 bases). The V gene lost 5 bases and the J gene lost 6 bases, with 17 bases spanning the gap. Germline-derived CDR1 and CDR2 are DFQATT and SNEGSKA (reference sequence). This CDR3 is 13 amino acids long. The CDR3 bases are TGCAGTGCTCCCTCGGGACTCCCGACCGAGCAGTACTTC. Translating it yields CSAPSGLPTEQYF.

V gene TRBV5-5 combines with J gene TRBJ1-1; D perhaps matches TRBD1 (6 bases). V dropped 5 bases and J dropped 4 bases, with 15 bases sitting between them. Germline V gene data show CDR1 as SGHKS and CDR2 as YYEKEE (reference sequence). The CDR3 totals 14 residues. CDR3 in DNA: TGTGCCAGCAGAAATCCCACAGGGCTCACTGAAGCTTTCTTT. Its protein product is CASRNPTGLTEAFF.

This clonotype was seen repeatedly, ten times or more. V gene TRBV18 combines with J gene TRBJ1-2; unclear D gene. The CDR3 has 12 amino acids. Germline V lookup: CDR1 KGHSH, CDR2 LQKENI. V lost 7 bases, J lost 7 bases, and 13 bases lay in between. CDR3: CASCGGRCGYTF. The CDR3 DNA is TGTGCCAGCTGCGGCGGGCGGTGTGGCTACACCTTC.

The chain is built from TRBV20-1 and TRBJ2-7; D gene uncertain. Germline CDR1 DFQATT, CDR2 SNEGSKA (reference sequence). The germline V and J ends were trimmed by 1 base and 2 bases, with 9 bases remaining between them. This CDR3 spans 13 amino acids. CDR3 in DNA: TGCAGTGCTAGAGCGGATGTAGCCTACGAGCAGTACTTC. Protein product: CSARADVAYEQYF.